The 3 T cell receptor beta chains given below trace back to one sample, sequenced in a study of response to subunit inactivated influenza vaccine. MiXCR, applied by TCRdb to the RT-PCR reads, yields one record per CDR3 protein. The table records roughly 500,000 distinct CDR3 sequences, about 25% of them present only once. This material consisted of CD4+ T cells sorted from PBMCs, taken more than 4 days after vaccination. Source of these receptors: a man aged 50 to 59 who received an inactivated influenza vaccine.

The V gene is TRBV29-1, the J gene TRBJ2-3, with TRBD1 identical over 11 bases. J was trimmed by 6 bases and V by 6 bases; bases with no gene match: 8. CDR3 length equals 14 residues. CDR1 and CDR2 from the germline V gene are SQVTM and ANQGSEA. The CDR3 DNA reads TGCAGCGTGACCCCGGGACAGGGGGGGGATACGCAGTATTTT. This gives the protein CSVTPGQGGDTQYF.

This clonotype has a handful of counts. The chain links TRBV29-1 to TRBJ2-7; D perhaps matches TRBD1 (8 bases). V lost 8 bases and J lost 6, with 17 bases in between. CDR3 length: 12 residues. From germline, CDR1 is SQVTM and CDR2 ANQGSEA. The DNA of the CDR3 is TGCAGCTTCGACAGGGGAGGGGGCGAGCAGTACTTC. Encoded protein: CSFDRGGGEQYF.

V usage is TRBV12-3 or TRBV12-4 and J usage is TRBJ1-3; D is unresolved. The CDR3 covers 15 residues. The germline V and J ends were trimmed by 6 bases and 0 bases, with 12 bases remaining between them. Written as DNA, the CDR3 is TGTGCCAGCAGACAGACGGCTAGCTCTGGAAACACCATATATTTT. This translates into CASRQTASSGNTIYF.